The rows below give T cell receptor beta chains drawn from one sample of a study of blood T cell repertoires in COVID-19. Here immunoSEQ multiplex PCR was the method, and the copy in TCRdb shows in-frame clones only, minus some. The sample records approximately 76,000 clones, roughly 83% being singletons. The source material was peripheral blood. Receptor source: a woman aged 55-70 years with acute or convalescent COVID-19. Both conserved end residues are trimmed from each CDR3.

V: TRBV27
J: TRBJ2-3
length: 13
CDR3: ASRIWGSSTDTQY

V: TRBV6-2/TRBV6-3
J: TRBJ2-7
length: 13
CDR3: ASSWGGTANYEQY

V: TRBV3-1/TRBV3-2
J: TRBJ1-5
length: 12
CDR3: ASSPQQVGQPQH

V: TRBV5-1
J: TRBJ1-2
length: 14
CDR3: ASSPGTGAIQGGYT

V: TRBV6-1
J: TRBJ1-2
length: 13
CDR3: ASSEGRGLGYGYT

V: TRBV6-5
J: TRBJ1-5
length: 13
CDR3: ASRPNGGRIQPQH

V: TRBV6-1
J: TRBJ1-2
length: 11
CDR3: ASSEQNVWGYT

V: TRBV5-4
J: TRBJ2-1
length: 13
CDR3: ASSLGRGQDNEQF

V: TRBV5-1
J: TRBJ1-2
length: 10
CDR3: ASSLAGYGYT

V: TRBV12-3/TRBV12-4
J: TRBJ1-2
length: 10
CDR3: ASSSGFYGYT

V: TRBV19
J: TRBJ1-6
length: 12
CDR3: ASSEQGDNSPLH

V: TRBV7-4
J: TRBJ1-5
length: 13
CDR3: ASNPLRGFNQPQH

V: TRBV2
J: TRBJ1-6
length: 13
CDR3: ASKPDSLYNSPLH

V: TRBV11-2
J: TRBJ1-6
length: 12
CDR3: ASSLEPGGRSLH

V: TRBV7-9
J: TRBJ1-6
length: 14
CDR3: ASSPPGGGVNSPLH

V: TRBV10-2
J: TRBJ1-3
length: 12
CDR3: ASSESPPVNTIY

V: TRBV4-1
J: TRBJ2-7
length: 14
CDR3: ASSQGGTGLAYEQY

V: TRBV7-6
J: TRBJ2-2
length: 13
CDR3: AIPGRGEITGELF

V: TRBV19
J: TRBJ2-7
length: 14
CDR3: ASSPIDRASSYEQY

V: TRBV3-1/TRBV3-2
J: TRBJ1-3
length: 9
CDR3: ASRYRNTIY